This T cell receptor (beta chain) was recorded in a study of T cells after somatic rescue of genetic block. V dropped 6 bases and J dropped 4; count of bases not matched to a gene: 4. The CDR3 has 13 residues. The germline gives CDR1 SGHDT, CDR2 YYEEEE. Only in-frame clones appear in the TCRdb table, and some are missing; sequencing was by immunoSEQ multiplex PCR. The table records about 67,000 clones, approximately 90% of them present only once. This TCR was sampled from a man in his forties or fifties. Material: peripheral blood mononuclear cells (PBMCs). The genes are TRBV5-6 and TRBJ2-1; 7 bases are shared with TRBD2. The CDR3 coding sequence is TGTGCCAGCACCCCCGGGGGGTACAATGAGCAGTTCTTC. Translating it yields CASTPGGYNEQFF. Variable domain in full (rest from reference TRBV5-6 and TRBJ2-1): DAGVTQSPTHLIKTRGQQVTLRCSPKSGHDTVSWYQQALGQGPQFIFQYYEEEERQRGNFPDRFSGHQFPNYSSELNVNALLLGDSALYLCASTPGGYNEQFFGPGTRLTVL.